These 16 T cell receptor beta chains originate from one sample sequenced in a study of beta chain features in type 1 diabetes. As every portion of the isolated RNA was reverse transcribed, the sequencing read expressed TCRB transcripts. Sequencing used immunoSEQ multiplex PCR; TCRdb keeps in-frame clones, though not all of them. The table lists 900,000 or so clones, 15% to 20% of them singletons, with about 0.02% in the top ten. The source material was naive CD4+ T cells from blood. The receptors shown here come from a woman aged 18-30 years in good health.

The chain carries TRBV7-2 and TRBJ2-2; a weak D match, TRBD1 (5 bases). The CDR3 has 15 residues. The germline V gene encodes CDR1 SGHTA and CDR2 FQGNSA. Trimming removed 1 base at V and 4 bases at J, with 10 bases between. CDR3 residues: CASSLVLQVTGELFF. The CDR3 nucleotides read TGTGCCAGCAGCTTAGTTCTACAGGTCACCGGGGAGCTGTTTTTT. The whole variable domain, filled in from reference TRBV7-2 and TRBJ2-2, reads GAGVSQSPSNKVTEKGKDVELRCDPISGHTALYWYRQSLGQGLEFLIYFQGNSAPDKSGLPSDRFSAERTGGSVSTLTIQRTQQEDSAVYLCASSLVLQVTGELFFGEGSRLTVL.

In its sample, this clone was seen a few times. This specimen includes other DNA sequences encoding the same CDR3. The chain is built from TRBV28 and TRBJ1-1; D is perhaps TRBD1 (5 bases). The CDR3 is 13 amino acids. Between the trimmed V and J ends, which lost 4 bases and 2 bases, there was a span of 8 bases. Germline-derived CDR1 and CDR2 are MDHEN and SYDVKM. CDR3 in DNA: TGTGCCAGCAGTTCCCAGGGAAACACTGAAGCTTTCTTT. This sequence encodes CASSSQGNTEAFF.

This clone was seen only a few times. The chain recombines TRBV2 with TRBJ2-5; TRBD2 aligns across 13 bases. This CDR3 comprises 15 residues. Germline assignment: CDR1 SNHLY and CDR2 FYNNEI. The V segment lost 7 bases and the J segment 5 bases; nucleotides outside the gene matches: 7. In nucleotides, the CDR3 is TGTGCCAGCACCGGACTAGCGGGAGTCATGGAGACCCAGTACTTC. It specifies CASTGLAGVMETQYF.

The gene calls are TRBV7-8 and TRBJ2-5; maybe TRBD2 (6 bases). The V end lost 1 base, the J end lost 2 bases, and 11 bases lay between the germline ends. The length of the CDR3 is 15 residues. Germline CDR1 SGHVS, CDR2 FQNEAQ. CDR3 in amino acids: CASSLGGTFQETQYF. The CDR3 nucleotides read TGTGCCAGCAGCTTAGGCGGGACCTTTCAAGAGACCCAGTACTTC.

This clone was counted between two and nine times. The same CDR3 also results from other DNA sequences found in this sample. The rearrangement joins TRBV5-1 to TRBJ1-2, with D perhaps TRBD1 (6 bases). Between the trimmed V and J ends, which lost 0 bases and 6 bases, there was a span of 6 bases. Germline CDR1 and CDR2: SGHRS and YFSETQ. The CDR3 covers 12 residues. This chain's CDR3 is CASSLEGDGYTF. The CDR3 bases are TGCGCCAGCAGCTTGGAGGGGGATGGCTACACCTTC.

This clone was seen only a few times. The rearrangement joins TRBV4-2 to TRBJ2-2; D tentatively reads TRBD1 or TRBD2 (5 bases each). V dropped 0 bases and J dropped 2 bases, with 10 bases sitting between them. CDR1 LGHNA and CDR2 YNFKEQ come from the germline V gene. There are 16 residues in the CDR3. The chain's CDR3 is CASSQDMGTNTGELFF. The CDR3, as DNA: TGTGCCAGCAGCCAAGATATGGGGACCAACACCGGGGAGCTGTTTTTT.

V and J are TRBV19 and TRBJ2-7; 7 bases match TRBD1. Germline V lookup: CDR1 LNHDA, CDR2 SQIVND (reference sequence). This CDR3 has 15 residues. The V and J ends lost 5 bases and 3 bases, in that order; junction bases with no gene match: 10. DNA of the CDR3: TGTGCCAGTAGTTCTTTAGGGGGCTCTGTCTACGAGCAGTACTTC. Translated, it gives CASSSLGGSVYEQYF.

This sequence joins TRBV28 and TRBJ1-2; D is uncertain. Trimming stripped 5 bases from V and 8 bases from J, with 12 bases between. The CDR3 runs to 12 residues. Germline V CDR1 and CDR2: MDHEN, SYDVKM. The CDR3: CASSLPLEGYTF. In nucleotides, the CDR3 is TGTGCCAGCAGTCTCCCCCTGGAGGGCTACACCTTC.

The rearrangement links TRBV28 to TRBJ2-4; the D call may be TRBD1 or TRBD2 (6 bases each). The germline CDR1 and CDR2 sequences are MDHEN and SYDVKM. The germline V and J ends were trimmed by 10 bases and 8 bases, with 21 bases remaining between them. The CDR3 is made up of 14 amino acids. The CDR3 DNA follows: TGTGCCACCGTGGGGGGCGGCGGAATACACATTCAGTACTTC. Encoded protein: CATVGGGGIHIQYF.

The V and J genes are TRBV4-2 and TRBJ2-2, with TRBD1 identical over 9 bases. This CDR3 comprises 15 residues. The J segment lost 5 bases and the V segment lost 3 bases, leaving 4 bases of the junction unmatched. Germline V gene data show CDR1 as LGHNA and CDR2 as YNFKEQ. In nucleotides, the CDR3 is TGTGCCAGCAGCCAGGACAGGGGACTTACCGGGGAGCTGTTTTTT. It yields the protein CASSQDRGLTGELFF.

This clone occurred a few times. The J gene is TRBJ2-5, the V gene TRBV7-2, with TRBD1 identical over 7 bases. Germline V CDR1 and CDR2: SGHTA, FQGNSA. This CDR3 contains 15 residues. V trimming: 2 bases; J trimming: 1 base; junction bases outside the gene matches: 4. Here the CDR3 reads CASSLRGTAQETQYF. DNA for the CDR3: TGTGCCAGCAGCTTAAGAGGGACAGCCCAAGAGACCCAGTACTTC. The full variable domain, rest sourced from reference TRBV7-2 and TRBJ2-5, is GAGVSQSPSNKVTEKGKDVELRCDPISGHTALYWYRQSLGQGLEFLIYFQGNSAPDKSGLPSDRFSAERTGGSVSTLTIQRTQQEDSAVYLCASSLRGTAQETQYFGPGTRLLVL.

This clone has only a few counts. V usage is TRBV6-1 and J usage is TRBJ2-7; 8 bases are shared with TRBD1. The V gene's germline CDR1 is MNHNS and CDR2 SASEGT. This CDR3 has 13 amino acids. V lost 6 bases to trimming and J lost 6 bases; unmatched junction nucleotides: 7. The CDR3 DNA sequence: TGTGCCAGCAGGGGGACAGGAAGTCCCGAGCAGTACTTC. This sequence encodes CASRGTGSPEQYF.

This clone occurred a few times. This chain links TRBV27 with TRBJ2-1; the D gene is possibly TRBD2 (6 bases). V dropped 4 bases and J dropped 3 bases, with 10 bases sitting between them. The CDR3 consists of 14 residues. CDR1 is MNHEY, CDR2 SMNVEV, per germline (reference sequence). The chain's CDR3 is CASSSGTLYNEQFF. DNA of the CDR3: TGTGCCAGCAGTTCAGGGACTCTCTACAATGAGCAGTTCTTC.

The J gene is TRBJ2-2, the V gene TRBV5-4, with 7 positions matching TRBD1. V shed 6 bases and J 3 bases; nucleotides not matched to a gene: 11. The germline gives CDR1 SGHNT, CDR2 YYREEE (reference sequence). The CDR3 has 16 residues. CDR3 nucleotides: TGTGCCAGCACCTCCTTCACAGGGGACCACACCGGGGAGCTGTTTTTT. It yields the protein CASTSFTGDHTGELFF.

In its sample, this clone was seen a few times. V is TRBV28 and J is TRBJ1-2, with D hard to call. This CDR3 contains 12 residues. The V end was cut by 8 bases, the J end by 8 bases, with 15 bases between. The V gene's germline CDR1 is MDHEN and CDR2 SYDVKM. CDR3: CASSILAGGYTF. CDR3 sequence (DNA): TGTGCCAGCTCGATCCTTGCCGGGGGCTACACCTTC.

This chain joins TRBV2 and TRBJ2-2; perhaps TRBD2 as D (7 bases). V lost 6 bases and J 6 bases, leaving 11 bases between the germline ends. CDR3 size: 13 residues. CDR1 SNHLY and CDR2 FYNNEI come from the germline V gene. The chain's CDR3 is CASRRGGAGELFF. Here the CDR3 DNA reads TGTGCCAGCAGGAGGGGGGGAGCCGGGGAGCTGTTTTTT.